These T cell receptor beta chains were read from a single sample in a study of T cells after somatic rescue of genetic block. Using immunoSEQ multiplex PCR, the repertoire was profiled, and TCRdb retains in-frame clones only, with some absent. Here the sample spans over 95,000 clones, 90% to 95% being singletons. The sample comprised peripheral blood mononuclear cells (PBMCs). The receptors stem from a woman aged 18 to 35. Both conserved end residues are part of each CDR3. D genes are given only for firm matches. Part of the rows lack a size; the others show once, few, many or a class for expanded clones.

V gene: TRBV5-4
D gene: TRBD2
J gene: TRBJ2-7
clone size: -
CDR3 protein: CASSLGGSGGAREQYF
CDR3 DNA: TGTGCCAGCAGCTTGGGAGGCAGCGGGGGGGCCAGGGAGCAGTACTTC

V gene: TRBV10-3
D gene: -
J gene: TRBJ1-4
clone size: -
CDR3 protein: CAISESRGLGEKLFF
CDR3 DNA: TGTGCCATCAGTGAGTCACGAGGGTTAGGTGAAAAACTGTTTTTT

V gene: TRBV7-2
D gene: -
J gene: TRBJ1-1
clone size: -
CDR3 protein: CASATWSPSTEAFF
CDR3 DNA: TGTGCCAGCGCCACCTGGAGCCCGAGCACTGAAGCTTTCTTT

V gene: TRBV9
D gene: -
J gene: TRBJ2-5
clone size: -
CDR3 protein: CASSVTPKETQYF
CDR3 DNA: TGTGCCAGCAGCGTAACCCCCAAAGAGACCCAGTACTTC

V gene: TRBV10-3
D gene: -
J gene: TRBJ2-1
clone size: once
CDR3 protein: CAISETRHVNNEQFF
CDR3 DNA: TGTGCCATCAGTGAGACACGTCATGTAAACAATGAGCAGTTCTTC

V gene: TRBV13
D gene: -
J gene: TRBJ1-1
clone size: -
CDR3 protein: CASSLGGETEAFF
CDR3 DNA: TGTGCCAGCAGCTTAGGAGGGGAGACTGAAGCTTTCTTT

V gene: TRBV6-5
D gene: TRBD1
J gene: TRBJ2-7
clone size: -
CDR3 protein: CASSHRDRDGEQYF
CDR3 DNA: TGTGCCAGCAGCCACCGGGACAGGGATGGTGAGCAGTACTTC

V gene: TRBV7-2
D gene: -
J gene: TRBJ1-2
clone size: -
CDR3 protein: CASSLVGQNSYGYTF
CDR3 DNA: TGTGCCAGCAGCTTAGTGGGCCAAAATAGCTATGGCTACACCTTC

V gene: TRBV28
D gene: TRBD1
J gene: TRBJ1-1
clone size: -
CDR3 protein: CASSPPLDRDTEAFF
CDR3 DNA: TGTGCCAGCAGTCCCCCCCTGGACAGGGATACTGAAGCTTTCTTT

V gene: TRBV12-2
D gene: -
J gene: TRBJ2-1
clone size: once
CDR3 protein: CASRSKNSTGETYNEQFF
CDR3 DNA: TGTGCAAGTCGCTCAAAAAATTCGACAGGGGAAACCTACAATGAGCAGTTCTTC